This T cell receptor beta chain is from a study of cytomegalovirus exposure and HLA in healthy donors. Whole-study findings and limits: TCR beta sequences reportedly predicted the HLA-A and HLA-B alleles of most subjects accurately.

The V gene's germline CDR1 is SEHNR and CDR2 FQNEAQ (reference sequence). This CDR3 has 15 amino acids. V gave up 3 bases and J gave up 3 bases; unmatched junction bases: 4. This clone has a handful of counts. The antigen remains unidentified. Healthy people donating bone marrow made up the donors. Primers for the PCR totalled 60 Vbeta and 13 Jbeta. Per the study methods: An analysis that came later counted 80 million or so unique TCR beta chains, roughly 11 million shared. Data came from immunoSEQ multiplex PCR; TCRdb stores just in-frame clones and leaves some out. The D gene and trimming were derived from the DNA, and the V and J assignments and clone size from that table. The repertoire holds around 140,000 clones, about three quarters seen once, with 13% in the top ten.

This sequence originates from a man aged 40-49 years in good health and CMV-seropositive. This chain links TRBV7-9 with TRBJ2-5; 10 bases line up with TRBD1. Sequencing was performed on PBMCs. The CDR3 loop is CASSFPGTGEETQYF. The CDR3, as DNA: TGTGCCAGCAGCTTCCCCGGGACAGGGGAAGAGACCCAGTACTTC.